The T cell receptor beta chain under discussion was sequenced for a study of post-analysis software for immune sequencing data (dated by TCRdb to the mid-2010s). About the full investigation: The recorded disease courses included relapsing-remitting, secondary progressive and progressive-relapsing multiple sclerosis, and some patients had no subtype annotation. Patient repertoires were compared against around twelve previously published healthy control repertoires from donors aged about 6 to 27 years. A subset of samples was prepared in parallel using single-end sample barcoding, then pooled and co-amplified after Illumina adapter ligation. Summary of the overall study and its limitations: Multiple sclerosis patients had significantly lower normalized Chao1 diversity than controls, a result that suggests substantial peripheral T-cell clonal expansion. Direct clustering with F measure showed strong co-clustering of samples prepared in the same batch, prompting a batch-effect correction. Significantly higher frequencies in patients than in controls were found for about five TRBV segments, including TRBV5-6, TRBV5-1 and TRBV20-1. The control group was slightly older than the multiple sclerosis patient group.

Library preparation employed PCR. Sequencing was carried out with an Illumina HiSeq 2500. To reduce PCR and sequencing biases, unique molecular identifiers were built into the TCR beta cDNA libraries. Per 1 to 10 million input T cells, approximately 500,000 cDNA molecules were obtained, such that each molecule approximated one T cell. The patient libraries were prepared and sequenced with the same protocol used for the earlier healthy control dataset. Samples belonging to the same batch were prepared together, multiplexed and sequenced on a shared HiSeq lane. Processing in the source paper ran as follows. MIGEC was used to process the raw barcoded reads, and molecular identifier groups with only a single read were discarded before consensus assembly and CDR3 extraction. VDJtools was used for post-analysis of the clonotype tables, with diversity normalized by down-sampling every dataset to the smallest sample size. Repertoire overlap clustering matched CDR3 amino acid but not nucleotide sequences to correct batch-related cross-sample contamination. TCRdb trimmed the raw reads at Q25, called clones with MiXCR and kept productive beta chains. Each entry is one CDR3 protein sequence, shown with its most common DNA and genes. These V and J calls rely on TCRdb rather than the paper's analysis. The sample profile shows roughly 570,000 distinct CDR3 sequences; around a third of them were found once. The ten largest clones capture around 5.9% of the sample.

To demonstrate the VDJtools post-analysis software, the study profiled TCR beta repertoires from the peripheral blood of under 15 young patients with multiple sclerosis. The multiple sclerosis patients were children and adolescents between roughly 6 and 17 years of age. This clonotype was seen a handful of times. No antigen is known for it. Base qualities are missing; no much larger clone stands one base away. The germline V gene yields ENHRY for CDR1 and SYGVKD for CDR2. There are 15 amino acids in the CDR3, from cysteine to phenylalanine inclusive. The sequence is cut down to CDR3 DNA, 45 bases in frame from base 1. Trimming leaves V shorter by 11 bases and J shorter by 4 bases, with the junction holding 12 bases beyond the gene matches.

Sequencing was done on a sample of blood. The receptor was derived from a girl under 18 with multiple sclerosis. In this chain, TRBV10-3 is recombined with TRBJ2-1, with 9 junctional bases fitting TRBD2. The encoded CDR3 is CASTPSGVSYNEQFF. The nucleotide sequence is TGTGCCTCCACGCCTAGCGGGGTTTCGTACAATGAGCAGTTCTTC.